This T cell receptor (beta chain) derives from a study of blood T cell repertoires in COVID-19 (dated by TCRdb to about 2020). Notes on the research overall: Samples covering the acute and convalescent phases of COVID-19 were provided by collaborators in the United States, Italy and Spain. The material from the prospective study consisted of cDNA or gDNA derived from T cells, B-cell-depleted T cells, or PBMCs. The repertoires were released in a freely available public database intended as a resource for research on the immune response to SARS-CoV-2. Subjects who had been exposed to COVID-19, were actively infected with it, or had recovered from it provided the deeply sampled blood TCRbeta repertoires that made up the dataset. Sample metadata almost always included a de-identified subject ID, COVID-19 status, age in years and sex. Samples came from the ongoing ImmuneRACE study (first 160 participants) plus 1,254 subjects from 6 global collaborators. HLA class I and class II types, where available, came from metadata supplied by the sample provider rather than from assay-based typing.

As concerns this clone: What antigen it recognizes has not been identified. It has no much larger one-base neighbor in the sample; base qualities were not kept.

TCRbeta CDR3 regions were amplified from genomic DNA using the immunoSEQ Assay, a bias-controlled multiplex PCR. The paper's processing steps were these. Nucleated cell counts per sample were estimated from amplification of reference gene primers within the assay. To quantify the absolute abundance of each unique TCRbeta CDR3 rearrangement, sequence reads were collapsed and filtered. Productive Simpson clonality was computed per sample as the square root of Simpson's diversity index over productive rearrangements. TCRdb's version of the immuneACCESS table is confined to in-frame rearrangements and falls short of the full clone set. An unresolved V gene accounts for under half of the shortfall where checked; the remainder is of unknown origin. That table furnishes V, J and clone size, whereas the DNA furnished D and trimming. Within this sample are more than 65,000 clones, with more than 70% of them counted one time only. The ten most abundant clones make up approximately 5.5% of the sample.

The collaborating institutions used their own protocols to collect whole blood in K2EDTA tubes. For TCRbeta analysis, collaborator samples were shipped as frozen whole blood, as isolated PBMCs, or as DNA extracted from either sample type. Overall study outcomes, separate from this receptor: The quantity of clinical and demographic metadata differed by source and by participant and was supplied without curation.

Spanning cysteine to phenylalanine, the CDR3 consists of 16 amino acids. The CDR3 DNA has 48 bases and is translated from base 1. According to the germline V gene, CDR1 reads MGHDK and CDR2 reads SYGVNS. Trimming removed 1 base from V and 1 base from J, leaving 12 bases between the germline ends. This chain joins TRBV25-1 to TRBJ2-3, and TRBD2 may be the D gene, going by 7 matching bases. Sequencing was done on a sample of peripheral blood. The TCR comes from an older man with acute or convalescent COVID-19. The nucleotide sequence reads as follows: TGTGCCAGCAGTGAATTATCGGGGGGCCGCACAGATACGCAGTATTTT. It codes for CASSELSGGRTDTQYF.